This T cell receptor beta chain was identified in a study of beta chain features in type 1 diabetes. Study-wide background: Sorted cells numbering roughly 98,000,000 were examined across all samples.

cDNA synthesis used the whole RNA isolate, giving expressed TCRB sequences. Here immunoSEQ multiplex PCR was the method, and the copy in TCRdb shows in-frame clones only, minus some. The data contain some 150,000 clones, roughly a tenth of them seen just once; the ten biggest clones take up around 0.63%. Concerning this clone itself: Its antigen is as yet unknown.

Study-level results: In type 1 diabetes patients, VDJ junctions had fewer insertions; deletions at these junctions were more frequent. Any HLA-type effect on TCRB rearrangement remained unresolved here.

V lost 3 bases to trimming and J lost 1 base; unmatched junction nucleotides: 6. Per the germline V gene, CDR1 is KGHSH and CDR2 is LQKENI. The CDR3 has 17 amino acids. V and J are TRBV18 and TRBJ2-3, with TRBD2 matching 11 bases. The sequenced material came from central memory CD4+ T cells from blood. The receptor's source is a man aged 18 to 30 in good health. CDR3 nucleotide sequence: TGTGCCAGCTCACCCCTACTAGCGGGGGCCGGCACAGATACGCAGTATTTT. It specifies CASSPLLAGAGTDTQYF.